This T cell receptor beta chain was identified in a study of blood T cell repertoires in COVID-19. Across the study: COVID-19 samples collected from the United States, Italy and Spain covered acute and convalescent phases. PBMCs, B-cell-depleted T cells, or T cells provided the cDNA or gDNA that made up the material.

This clone was counted between two and nine times. In the original workflow: It was from reference gene primer amplification that nucleated cell counts were estimated. Sequencing used immunoSEQ multiplex PCR; TCRdb keeps in-frame clones, though not all of them. V and J calls and clone size are as listed in that table; D and trimming were resolved from the DNA. This table has roughly 160,000 clones, around 72% appearing once. There are 15 residues in the CDR3. Germline loops: CDR1 SGHVS, CDR2 FQNEAQ. Unmatched junction bases numbered 8, after V lost 5 bases and J lost 4 bases. The TCR comes from an elderly woman with acute or convalescent COVID-19. The specimen was peripheral blood. The V and J genes are TRBV7-8 and TRBJ1-3; 7 nucleotides match TRBD1. The CDR3 region has the DNA TGTGCCAGCAGCCTCCCAGGGGGGCGAGGAAACACCATATATTTT. The encoded protein is CASSLPGGRGNTIYF.